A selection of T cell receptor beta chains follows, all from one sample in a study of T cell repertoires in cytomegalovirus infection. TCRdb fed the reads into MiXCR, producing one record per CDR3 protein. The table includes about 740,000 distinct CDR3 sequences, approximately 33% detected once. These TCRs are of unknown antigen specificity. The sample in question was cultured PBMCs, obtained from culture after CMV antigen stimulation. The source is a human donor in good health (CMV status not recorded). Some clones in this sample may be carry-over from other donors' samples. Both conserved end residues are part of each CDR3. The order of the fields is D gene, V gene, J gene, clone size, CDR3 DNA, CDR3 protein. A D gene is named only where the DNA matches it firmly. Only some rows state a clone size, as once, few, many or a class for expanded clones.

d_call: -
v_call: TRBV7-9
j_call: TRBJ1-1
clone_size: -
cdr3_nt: TGTGCCAGCAGCTCCCCGTTCAGGGACGTCGAGAACACTGAAGCTTTCTTT
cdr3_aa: CASSSPFRDVENTEAFF

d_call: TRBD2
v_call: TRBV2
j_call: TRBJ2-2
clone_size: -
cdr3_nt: TGTGCCAGCAGTGCCGGGACTAGCGTAACCGGGGAGCTGTTTTTT
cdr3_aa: CASSAGTSVTGELFF

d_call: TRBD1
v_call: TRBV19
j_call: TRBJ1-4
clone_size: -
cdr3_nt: TGTGCCAGTAGTACTCGACAGGGTGAAAAACTGTTTTTT
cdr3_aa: CASSTRQGEKLFF

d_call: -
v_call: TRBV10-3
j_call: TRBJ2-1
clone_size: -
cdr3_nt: TGTGCCATCAGTGACAGTTACAATGAGCAGTTCTTC
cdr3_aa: CAISDSYNEQFF

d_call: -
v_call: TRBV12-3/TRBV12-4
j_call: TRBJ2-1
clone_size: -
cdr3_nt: TGTGCCAGCAGCAATGGTTGGAATGAGCAGTTCTTC
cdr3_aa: CASSNGWNEQFF

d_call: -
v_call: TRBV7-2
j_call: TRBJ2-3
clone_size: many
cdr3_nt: TGTGCCAGCAGCCCCCTGGAAAGCACAGATACGCAGTATTTT
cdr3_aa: CASSPLESTDTQYF

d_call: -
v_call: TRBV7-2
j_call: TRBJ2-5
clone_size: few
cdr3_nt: TGTGCCAGCAGCTCCAGTCGGAGCGGAGGGGAGACCCAGTACTTC
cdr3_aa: CASSSSRSGGETQYF

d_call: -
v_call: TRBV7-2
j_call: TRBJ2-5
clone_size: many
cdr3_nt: TGTGCCAGCAGCCCGAATAGGGGGAAAGAGACCCAGTACTTC
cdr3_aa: CASSPNRGKETQYF

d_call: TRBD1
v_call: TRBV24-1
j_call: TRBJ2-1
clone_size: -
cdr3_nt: TGTGCCACCAGTGACCGAACGACAGGGCCTGGTGAGCAGTTCTTC
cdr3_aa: CATSDRTTGPGEQFF

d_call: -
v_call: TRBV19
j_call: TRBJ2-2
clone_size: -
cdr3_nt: TGTGCCAGTAAGGGGAAGTACACCGGGGAGCTGTTTTTT
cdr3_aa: CASKGKYTGELFF

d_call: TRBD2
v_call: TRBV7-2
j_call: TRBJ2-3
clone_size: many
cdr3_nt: TGTGCCAGCAGCTTCGGGTTTAGGACTAGCGGTACAGATACGCAGTATTTT
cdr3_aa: CASSFGFRTSGTDTQYF

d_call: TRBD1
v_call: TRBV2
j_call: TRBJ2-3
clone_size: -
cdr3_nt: TGTGCCAGCAGCGAAGACAGGGGGGACACAGATACGCAGTATTTT
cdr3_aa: CASSEDRGDTDTQYF

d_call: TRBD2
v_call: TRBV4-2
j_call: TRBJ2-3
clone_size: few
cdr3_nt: TGTGCCAGCAGCCAAGATCAGCGGGGGGGCCAAGATACGCAGTATTTT
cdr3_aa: CASSQDQRGGQDTQYF

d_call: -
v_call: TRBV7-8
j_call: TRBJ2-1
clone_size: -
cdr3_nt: TGTGCCAGCAGCTTAGGCGCTAGCGCCCGCAATGAGCAGTTCTTC
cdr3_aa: CASSLGASARNEQFF

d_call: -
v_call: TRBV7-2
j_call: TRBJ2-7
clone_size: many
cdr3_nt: TGTGCCAGCAGCTTTGGTAGGGCCTACGAGCAGTACTTC
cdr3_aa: CASSFGRAYEQYF

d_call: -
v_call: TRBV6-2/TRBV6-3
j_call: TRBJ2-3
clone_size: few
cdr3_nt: TGTGCCAGCAGTTACCGGGGACTTCGAGATACGCAGTATTTT
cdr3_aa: CASSYRGLRDTQYF